A single sample gave rise to the 23 T cell receptor beta chains below, sequenced in a study of cytomegalovirus exposure and HLA in healthy donors. Vbeta (60) and Jbeta (13) primers were used in the PCR. Libraries were prepared by immunoSEQ multiplex PCR; TCRdb keeps only in-frame clonotypes and omits some of them. The table lists 150,000 to 200,000 clones, more than 60% of them singletons. The specimen was PBMCs. These receptors were obtained from a male donor in good health and CMV-seronegative.

V and J are TRBV7-3 and TRBJ1-6; maybe TRBD1 (5 bases). V was cut by 6 bases and J by 6 bases, with 15 bases left in between. The CDR3 consists of 15 residues. CDR1 and CDR2 from the germline V gene are SGHTA and FQGTGA. The CDR3 here is CASRPGTVSNSPLHF. The DNA for the CDR3 is TGTGCCAGCAGGCCGGGGACTGTATCTAATTCACCCCTCCACTTT.

This clone was observed a handful of times. The rearrangement links TRBV7-9 to TRBJ1-4; 9 bases match TRBD1. The trim removed 5 bases at V and 5 bases at J, leaving 3 bases unmatched. In germline, CDR1 is SEHNR, CDR2 FQNEAQ (reference sequence). CDR3 length: 14 amino acids. The CDR3 nucleotides are TGTGCCAGCAGCCCCGGGACAGGGAATGAAAAACTGTTTTTT. Translated, it gives CASSPGTGNEKLFF.

The chain joins TRBV7-3 to TRBJ2-3, with 8 bases lining up with TRBD2. This CDR3 has 15 residues. The germline V gene has CDR1 SGHTA and CDR2 FQGTGA. Trimming took 1 base from V and 2 from J; bases not matched to a gene: 2. The DNA of the CDR3 is TGTGCCAGCAGCTTAAGCGGGGGGTCCACAGATACGCAGTATTTT. It specifies CASSLSGGSTDTQYF.

The V call is TRBV5-1, the J call TRBJ2-7; D is perhaps TRBD1 (5 bases). The germline V gene has CDR1 SGHRS and CDR2 YFSETQ. CDR3 length equals 14 residues. Trimming cost V 4 bases and J 2 bases, with 13 bases left between them. The CDR3 DNA follows: TGCGCCAGCAGCGACCAGGGCATAGCCTACGAGCAGTACTTC. This gives the protein CASSDQGIAYEQYF.

The V gene is TRBV4-2, the J gene TRBJ2-5; 10 bases map to TRBD2. Germline trimming cut 0 bases from V and 3 bases from J; bases unmatched to any gene: 4. The CDR3 totals 16 residues. Germline loops: CDR1 LGHNA, CDR2 YNFKEQ. CDR3 loop: CASSQDSSGGKETQYF. Here the CDR3 DNA reads TGTGCCAGCAGCCAAGATTCTAGCGGGGGTAAAGAGACCCAGTACTTC.

The rearrangement links TRBV30 to TRBJ2-5; 8 bases are a match to TRBD2. The DNA end is a closer match to TRBJ2-7, so the J assignment may be wrong. This CDR3 has 19 residues. CDR1 and CDR2 (germline): GTSNPN, SVGIG (reference sequence). In nucleotides, the CDR3 is TGTGCCTGGAGTGGGCATCCCAACCTACTAGCGGTCTCTTCCTACGAGCAGTACTTC. Its protein is CAWSGHPNLLAVSSYEQYF.

V and J are TRBV2 and TRBJ2-1; 10 nucleotides align to TRBD2. The germline V gene encodes CDR1 SNHLY and CDR2 FYNNEI. V dropped 2 bases and J dropped 1; count of bases not matched to a gene: 2. This CDR3 comprises 16 residues. CDR3 residues: CASSELTSGSYNEQFF. The CDR3 bases are TGTGCCAGCAGTGAATTGACTAGCGGGTCCTACAATGAGCAGTTCTTC.

This clone was detected only once. J is TRBJ1-4 and V is TRBV6-1; TRBD1 aligns across 9 bases. Germline CDR1 is MNHNS and CDR2 is SASEGT. With 6 bases clipped from V and 5 bases from J, the junction kept 4 bases outside the gene matches. This CDR3 spans 14 amino acids. Here the CDR3 reads CASRGDRGNEKLFF. The CDR3, as DNA: TGTGCCAGCAGGGGTGACAGGGGGAATGAAAAACTGTTTTTT.

The chain joins TRBV5-4 to TRBJ1-1; TRBD1 agrees at 10 bases. Trimming removed 0 bases from V and 3 bases from J; junction bases left unmatched: 2. Germline CDR1 and CDR2: SGHNT and YYREEE (reference sequence). The CDR3 has 15 residues. The CDR3 here is CASSLGGTGDTEAFF. Here the CDR3 DNA reads TGTGCCAGCAGCTTGGGCGGGACAGGGGACACTGAAGCTTTCTTT.

The chain carries TRBV27 and TRBJ2-7, with 15 bases that match TRBD2. The CDR3 runs 13 residues. Per the germline V gene, CDR1 is MNHEY and CDR2 is SMNVEV (reference sequence). With 6 bases clipped from V and 6 bases from J, the junction kept 0 bases outside the gene matches. The CDR3: CASRGLAGGEQYF. CDR3 nucleotide sequence: TGTGCCAGCAGGGGACTAGCGGGAGGCGAGCAGTACTTC.

The chain has TRBV9 and TRBJ2-1; 8 bases are a match to TRBD1. J gave up 9 bases and V 1 base, and 6 bases lay outside the gene matches. The CDR3 contains 14 residues. CDR1 is SGDLS, CDR2 YYNGEE, per germline. The CDR3 DNA sequence: TGTGCCAGCAGCGTAAGACAGGGGATGGGTGAGCAGTTCTTC. It translates to CASSVRQGMGEQFF. Full variable domain (missing parts from reference TRBV9 and TRBJ2-1): DSGVTQTPKHLITATGQRVTLRCSPRSGDLSVYWYQQSLDQGLQFLIQYYNGEERAKGNILERFSAQQFPDLHSELNLSSLELGDSALYFCASSVRQGMGEQFFGPGTRLTVL.

The rearrangement uses TRBV18 and TRBJ2-5; 7 bases agree with TRBD2. The V gene end was trimmed by 2 bases and the J gene end by 5 bases; junction bases not matched to a gene: 8. Germline V CDR1 and CDR2: KGHSH, LQKENI. The CDR3 consists of 15 residues. The CDR3 DNA follows: TGTGCCAGCTCACCATGGACGGGGGGAGACGAGACCCAGTACTTC. Amino acids: CASSPWTGGDETQYF.

The CDR3 sequence is CASSSGGRNQPQHF. The CDR3 bases are TGTGCCAGCAGTTCGGGGGGGCGCAATCAGCCCCAGCATTTT. V is TRBV28 and J is TRBJ1-5; maybe TRBD1 (6 bases). With 4 bases removed from V and 2 bases from J, the gap between germline ends came to 9 bases. The CDR3 totals 14 residues. Germline assignment: CDR1 MDHEN and CDR2 SYDVKM.

The chain links TRBV18 to TRBJ1-6; unclear D gene. This CDR3 comprises 16 residues. Trimming cost V 1 base and J 5 bases, with 12 bases left between them. The germline gives CDR1 KGHSH, CDR2 LQKENI. The CDR3 DNA reads as TGTGCCAGCTCACCACAGGCCAGAACTAATAATTCACCCCTCCACTTT. It codes for CASSPQARTNNSPLHF.

The CDR3 reads CASSLPRETQYF. CDR3 in DNA: TGCGCCAGCAGCCTCCCGCGTGAGACCCAGTACTTC. The genes are TRBV5-1 and TRBJ2-5, with D hard to call. Germline-derived CDR1 and CDR2 are SGHRS and YFSETQ. The CDR3 has 12 residues. V lost 4 bases and J lost 5, with 9 bases in between.

Only one count was recorded for this clone. This rearrangement joins TRBV5-1 to TRBJ1-1; TRBD1 matches 7 bases. Germline CDR1 SGHRS, CDR2 YFSETQ. The CDR3 totals 13 residues. Trimming took 4 bases from V and 8 from J; bases not matched to a gene: 8. CDR3 region: CASSGTTGLEAFF. CDR3 bases: TGCGCCAGCAGCGGAACGACAGGGTTGGAAGCTTTCTTT.

The V call is TRBV20-1, the J call TRBJ2-5; no clear D gene. V shed 3 bases and J shed 7 bases, with 9 bases lying between them. Germline-derived CDR1 and CDR2 are DFQATT and SNEGSKA (reference sequence). This CDR3 region has 11 residues. The CDR3 nucleotides are TGCAGTGCTAGGATCGTCGGGACCCAGTACTTC. Residues: CSARIVGTQYF.

V is TRBV6-1 and J is TRBJ1-4; 8 bases fit TRBD1. The CDR3 runs to 15 residues. CDR1 and CDR2 (germline): MNHNS, SASEGT. After removal of 8 bases from V and 3 bases from J, the junction contained 8 bases not matched to a gene. The CDR3, as DNA: TGTGCCAGCGATACAGGGGGAGCAGCTAATGAAAAACTGTTTTTT. It specifies CASDTGGAANEKLFF.

The V call is TRBV5-5, the J call TRBJ1-2, with no clear D. The CDR3 runs to 14 residues. The germline V and J ends were trimmed by 7 bases and 5 bases, with 18 bases remaining between them. CDR1 and CDR2 (germline): SGHKS, YYEKEE (reference sequence). The CDR3 spells CASHPRQPIYGYTF. In nucleotides, the CDR3 is TGTGCCAGCCATCCGAGGCAGCCCATTTATGGCTACACCTTC.

The chain couples TRBV6-5 to TRBJ2-3; 7 bases match TRBD1. V gave up 3 bases and J gave up 0 bases; unmatched junction bases: 6. Germline CDR1 reads MNHEY; CDR2 reads SVGAGI. The CDR3 has 16 residues. In DNA form, the CDR3 reads TGTGCCAGCAGTTATGCAGGGGGTTCTAGCACAGATACGCAGTATTTT. As protein: CASSYAGGSSTDTQYF.

The chain links TRBV19 to TRBJ1-1; tentative D call: TRBD1 (5 bases). V was shortened by 7 bases and J by 1 base, with 13 bases between the two germline ends. The germline CDR1 and CDR2 sequences are LNHDA and SQIVND (reference sequence). This CDR3 is built from 14 residues. CDR3 coding DNA: TGTGCCAGTAAATCGGCCAGGGAGAACACTGAAGCTTTCTTT. It codes for CASKSARENTEAFF.

This chain connects TRBV6-6 to TRBJ2-1; 7 positions match TRBD2. The germline V gene encodes CDR1 MNHNY and CDR2 SVGAGI (reference sequence). The junction had 5 bases not matched to a gene; V was cut back by 2 bases and J by 7 bases. This CDR3 contains 14 residues. The CDR3 DNA reads as TGTGCCAGCAGTTACCGGCGGGGAGGGAATGAGCAGTTCTTC. This encodes CASSYRRGGNEQFF.

This chain links TRBV27 with TRBJ1-5, with 7 bases that match TRBD1. Looked up from germline, CDR1 is MNHEY and CDR2 is SMNVEV (reference sequence). The CDR3 runs 16 residues. With V trimmed by 4 bases and J by 0 bases, 6 bases remained unmatched. For the CDR3, the DNA is TGTGCCAGCAGTTCCACAGGGGCTTATAGCAATCAGCCCCAGCATTTT. This encodes CASSSTGAYSNQPQHF.